One and the same sample provided the 10 T cell receptor beta chains below, sequenced in a study of blood T cell repertoires in COVID-19. Sequencing was performed with immunoSEQ multiplex PCR; in TCRdb, only in-frame clones are kept and a portion is missing. The sample lists 330,000 or so clones; over 80% were seen once. The sequencing sample was made of peripheral blood. These receptors were obtained from a man aged 25 to 40 with COVID-19, enrolled during active disease.

The chain employs TRBV6-5 and TRBJ1-2, with 7 bases matching TRBD1. CDR1 is MNHEY and CDR2 is SVGAGI in the germline V gene. Trimming removed 0 bases from V and 8 bases from J; junction bases left unmatched: 9. The CDR3 is 15 amino acids. CDR3 DNA: TGTGCCAGCAGTTACTCGAAAACAGGGGCCCGCGGCTACACCTTC. Translating it yields CASSYSKTGARGYTF.

In its sample, this clone was seen a few times. The J gene is TRBJ1-3, the V gene TRBV29-1; perhaps TRBD1 as D (6 bases). With 3 bases removed from V and 3 bases from J, the gap between germline ends came to 15 bases. Germline loops: CDR1 SQVTM, CDR2 ANQGSEA. This CDR3 has 15 amino acids. The CDR3 bases are TGCAGCGTTGACACAGGGTTCGGCTATGGAAACACCATATATTTT. This gives the protein CSVDTGFGYGNTIYF.

The J gene is TRBJ2-5, the V gene TRBV4-1; possible D gene TRBD2, 6 bases. Trimming pared 0 bases from V and 5 bases from J, leaving 10 bases between. Germline loops: CDR1 MGHRA, CDR2 YSYEKL. The CDR3 covers 14 residues. DNA of the CDR3: TGCGCCAGCAGCCAAGATCCTAGCGCGGAGACCCAGTACTTC. Its protein product is CASSQDPSAETQYF.

The rearrangement uses TRBV10-3 and TRBJ2-7; 8 nucleotides agree with TRBD1. The germline V gene encodes CDR1 ENHRY and CDR2 SYGVKD. The CDR3 is made up of 14 amino acids. Germline trimming cut 6 bases from V and 2 bases from J; bases unmatched to any gene: 6. The CDR3: CAIRGGTGTYEQYF. CDR3 DNA sequence: TGTGCCATCAGGGGCGGGACAGGAACCTACGAGCAGTACTTC.

The rearrangement links TRBV4-3 to TRBJ2-3; 8 bases align to TRBD2. Losses at the gene ends were 4 bases for V and 2 bases for J; bases not matched to a gene: 8. Germline V gene sequence: CDR1 LGHNA, CDR2 YSLEER. There are 16 residues in the CDR3. The CDR3 DNA reads TGCGCCAGCAGCCCGGGGGGAGCGGGAGCCACAGATACGCAGTATTTT. Translation gives CASSPGGAGATDTQYF.

This clone was seen a single time. The chain links TRBV6-6 to TRBJ1-1; TRBD1 is a possible D gene (5 bases). Germline loops: CDR1 MNHNY, CDR2 SVGAGI (reference sequence). V lost 2 bases and J 4 bases, leaving 11 bases between the germline ends. CDR3 length: 14 amino acids. The CDR3, as DNA: TGTGCCAGCAGTTACCCGGGGGGAGGCACTGAAGCTTTCTTT. It specifies CASSYPGGGTEAFF.

This clone was seen once. The rearrangement joins TRBV7-2 to TRBJ2-5, with D possibly TRBD2 on 7 matching bases. Germline lookup yields CDR1 SGHTA and CDR2 FQGNSA. This CDR3 has 14 residues. Trimming shortened V by 2 bases and J by 4 bases, and 11 bases separated the two germline ends. In DNA, the CDR3 is TGTGCCAGCAGCTTACGGGGGGCCGGAGAGACCCAGTACTTC. It yields the protein CASSLRGAGETQYF.

The gene calls are TRBV19 and TRBJ1-5; D is unclear. Trimming removed 4 bases from V and 0 bases from J, with 7 bases in between. Germline assignment: CDR1 LNHDA and CDR2 SQIVND (reference sequence). CDR3 size: 14 residues. CDR3 amino acids: CASSTSYSNQPQHF. The CDR3 coding sequence is TGTGCCAGTAGTACCTCTTATAGCAATCAGCCCCAGCATTTT.

The chain couples TRBV13 to TRBJ2-7; 7 nucleotides agree with TRBD2. The V and J ends lost 7 bases and 0 bases, in that order; junction bases with no gene match: 12. The CDR3 has 16 residues. The germline gives CDR1 PRHDT, CDR2 FYEKMQ (reference sequence). DNA for the CDR3: TGTGCCAGCATCCAGAGGGCTAGCGGTCCCTCCTACGAGCAGTACTTC. Protein sequence: CASIQRASGPSYEQYF.

The chain has TRBV30 and TRBJ2-7; D is unclear. The CDR3 totals 13 residues. Per germline, CDR1 GTSNPN and CDR2 SVGIG (reference sequence). V was cut by 0 bases and J by 7 bases, with 13 bases left in between. The DNA of the CDR3 is TGTGCCTGGAGTGTACTGGGTACGAGGGAGCAGTACTTC. This gives the protein CAWSVLGTREQYF. Complete variable domain (other parts from reference TRBV30 and TRBJ2-7): SQTIHQWPATLVQPVGSPLSLECTVEGTSNPNLYWYRQAAGRGLQLLFYSVGIGQISSEVPQNLSASRPQDRQFILSSKKLLLSDSGFYLCAWSVLGTREQYFGPGTRLTVT.